This is a list of T cell receptor beta chains from one sample in a study of cytomegalovirus exposure and HLA in healthy donors. Clones were sequenced by immunoSEQ multiplex PCR, and TCRdb holds only the in-frame ones, with some missing. In total, the table holds tens of thousands of clones. Sequences were obtained from PBMCs. These receptors came from a man aged 50-59 years in good health and CMV-seronegative. CDR3s include the opening cysteine and the closing phenylalanine or tryptophan. A D gene is named only where the DNA matches it firmly.

TRBV5-1	TRBJ2-1	TRBD1	CASSPTRAGTARVNEQFF	TGCGCCAGCAGCCCCACCCGTGCCGGGACAGCCAGGGTGAATGAGCAGTTCTTC
TRBV25-1	TRBJ2-1	TRBD2	CAVSGGSSYNEQFF	TGTGCGGTTAGCGGGGGTTCCTCTTACAATGAGCAGTTCTTC
TRBV30	TRBJ1-6	TRBD1	CAWRGGRGRYYNSPLHF	TGTGCCTGGAGGGGAGGTAGGGGGCGATACTATAATTCACCCCTCCACTTT
TRBV27	TRBJ1-5	.	CASSLMGAGNQPQHF	TGTGCCAGCAGTTTAATGGGGGCAGGGAATCAGCCCCAGCATTTT
TRBV28	TRBJ1-1	.	CASRAAGVITEAFF	TGTGCCAGCAGGGCCGCAGGTGTAATCACTGAAGCTTTCTTT
TRBV5-1	TRBJ2-5	TRBD1	CASSLGQEQETQYF	TGCGCCAGCTCATTAGGACAGGAACAAGAGACCCAGTACTTC
TRBV30	TRBJ1-2	.	CAWSVRGAGVGYTF	TGTGCCTGGAGTGTGCGGGGCGCGGGAGTCGGCTACACCTTC
TRBV19	TRBJ1-1	TRBD1	CASSTPGTGGTEAFF	TGTGCCAGTAGTACGCCAGGGACAGGGGGCACTGAAGCTTTCTTT
TRBV6-1	TRBJ2-7	.	CASSETTYLSYEQYF	TGTGCCAGCAGTGAAACCACATACCTTTCCTACGAGCAGTACTTC
TRBV29-1	TRBJ1-1	TRBD1	CSSEDRGRFDTEAFF	TGCAGCTCGGAGGACAGGGGGAGATTCGACACTGAAGCTTTCTTT
TRBV28	TRBJ2-7	TRBD2	CASGELAGAYEQYF	TGTGCCAGCGGGGAACTAGCGGGTGCCTACGAGCAGTACTTC
TRBV27	TRBJ1-5	TRBD1	CASSSGQGVQPQHF	TGTGCCAGCAGTTCCGGACAGGGTGTTCAGCCCCAGCATTTT
TRBV6-5	TRBJ2-5	.	CASSYSTGQETQYF	TGTGCCAGCAGTTACTCTACAGGGCAAGAGACCCAGTACTTC
TRBV11-2	TRBJ1-2	.	CASSLEEAATGYTF	TGTGCCAGCAGCTTAGAAGAAGCCGCCACTGGCTACACCTTC
TRBV2	TRBJ1-1	TRBD1	CASGGQGIVTEAFF	TGTGCCAGCGGCGGACAGGGGATTGTAACTGAAGCTTTCTTT
TRBV10-3	TRBJ2-5	.	CAISVKQGLETQYF	TGTGCCATCAGTGTTAAGCAGGGGTTAGAGACCCAGTACTTC
TRBV5-1	TRBJ2-5	TRBD1	CASSSGPQGAGETQYF	TGCGCCAGCAGCTCCGGCCCCCAGGGGGCGGGAGAGACCCAGTACTTC
TRBV6-5	TRBJ1-4	.	CASSYSNQGNEKLFF	TGTGCCAGCAGTTACTCGAATCAGGGGAATGAAAAACTGTTTTTT
TRBV10-3	TRBJ2-7	TRBD1	CAISEASDRNYEQYF	TGTGCCATCAGTGAGGCCTCGGACAGGAACTACGAGCAGTACTTC
TRBV30	TRBJ2-6	TRBD1	CAWDGTGGADVLTF	TGTGCCTGGGACGGGACAGGCGGGGCCGACGTCCTGACTTTC
TRBV18	TRBJ1-6	.	CASSPDNSPLHF	TGTGCCAGCTCCCCGGATAATTCACCCCTCCACTTT
TRBV10-3	TRBJ1-1	.	CAISQGGLSTEAFF	TGTGCCATCAGCCAGGGAGGATTGAGCACTGAAGCTTTCTTT
TRBV7-8	TRBJ1-5	TRBD1	CASSWGQINQPQHF	TGTGCCAGCAGCTGGGGACAGATCAATCAGCCCCAGCATTTT
TRBV28	TRBJ2-7	.	CASSGVGPSYEQYF	TGTGCCAGCAGCGGAGTGGGGCCCTCCTACGAGCAGTACTTC
TRBV5-1	TRBJ2-4	.	CASSLDIWGDNIQYF	TGCGCCAGCAGCTTGGATATATGGGGGGACAACATTCAGTACTTC
TRBV5-6	TRBJ1-2	.	CASSLEGVNYGYTF	TGTGCCAGCAGCTTAGAGGGAGTTAACTATGGCTACACCTTC